The 2 T cell receptor beta chains below come from one sample, sequenced in a study of monozygotic twins with cystic fibrosis. Produced via immunoSEQ multiplex PCR; TCRdb's table is partial and in-frame only. The repertoire holds 20,000 or so clones, 85% to 90% seen once, with over 1% in the top ten. What was sequenced was blood. Source of these receptors: a woman aged 30 to 39 with cystic fibrosis.

About this clone: The junction and the germline gene differ at one end; a read error may be behind it. This sequence joins TRBV6-4 and TRBJ1-6; perhaps TRBD1 as D (5 bases). The CDR3 has 15 residues. From germline, CDR1 is MRHNA and CDR2 SNTAGT. The CDR3 spells CASSAGTDYISPLHF. The CDR3 nucleotides read TGTGCCAGCAGTGCCGGGACCGACTATATTTCACCCCTCCACTTT.

This chain connects TRBV9 to TRBJ2-2; the D gene is possibly TRBD1 (5 bases). The ends were cut back, 0 bases at V and 0 bases at J, with 6 bases in the middle. CDR1 SGDLS and CDR2 YYNGEE come from the germline V gene. The CDR3 loop spans 15 amino acids. The CDR3 region is CASSVEGANTGELFF. The CDR3 DNA is TGTGCCAGCAGCGTAGAAGGGGCGAACACCGGGGAGCTGTTTTTT.